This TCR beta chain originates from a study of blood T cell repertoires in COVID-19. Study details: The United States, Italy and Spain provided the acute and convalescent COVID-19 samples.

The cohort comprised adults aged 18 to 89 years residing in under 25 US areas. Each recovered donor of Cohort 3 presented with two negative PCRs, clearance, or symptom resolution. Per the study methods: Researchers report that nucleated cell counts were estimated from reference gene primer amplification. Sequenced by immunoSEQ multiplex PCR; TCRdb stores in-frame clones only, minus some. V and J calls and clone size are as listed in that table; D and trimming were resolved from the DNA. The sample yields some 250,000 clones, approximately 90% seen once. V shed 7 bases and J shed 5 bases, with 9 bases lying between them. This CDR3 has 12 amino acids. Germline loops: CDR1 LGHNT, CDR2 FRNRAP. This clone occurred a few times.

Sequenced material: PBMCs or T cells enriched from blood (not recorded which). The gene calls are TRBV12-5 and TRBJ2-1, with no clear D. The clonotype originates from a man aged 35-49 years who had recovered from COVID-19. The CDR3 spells CASAQYDNEQFF. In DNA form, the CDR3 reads TGTGCTAGTGCCCAGTACGACAATGAGCAGTTCTTC.